Here is one TCR beta chain with its context. The sample comes from a study of early T cells in non-severe SARS-CoV-2 infection. The wider study: Sequenced material consisted of bulk RNA (from unsorted whole blood), and chains were unpaired.

CDR3 length equals 14 residues. From germline, CDR1 is DFQATT and CDR2 SNEGSKA (reference sequence). V lost 3 bases and J 3 bases, leaving 12 bases between the germline ends. One entry per CDR3 protein results from TCRdb running MiXCR on the 5' RACE reads. The repertoire has just under 45,000 distinct CDR3 sequences, about a tenth of them found once; the top ten carry 9.5% to 10%. This sequence joins TRBV20-1 and TRBJ1-5; TRBD1 is a possible D gene (5 bases). The specimen was whole blood. The origin of this receptor is an adult who was a healthcare worker with PCR-confirmed SARS-CoV-2 infection or an uninfected control (not recorded which). CDR3 DNA: TGCAGTGCTAGTCCGGGGGACGCCAATCAGCCCCAGCATTTT. The encoded protein is CSASPGDANQPQHF.